Shown below are 24 T cell receptor beta chains from a single sample sequenced in a study of preoperative IRX-2 immunotherapy in early breast cancer. The table came from immunoSEQ multiplex PCR; TCRdb's copy has only in-frame clones and leaves some out. The sample has about 32,000 clones, roughly four fifths seen once. Documented treatment: preoperative locoregional IRX-2 cytokine immunotherapy. This specimen consisted of lymph node tissue, obtained from a patient treated with IRX-2 immunotherapy. The receptors come from a human donor with breast cancer.

The chain uses TRBV6-8 and TRBJ2-7; D is perhaps TRBD1 (6 bases). This CDR3 is built from 13 residues. CDR1 is MNHGY and CDR2 is SAAAGT in the germline V gene. Trimming removed 5 bases from V and 4 bases from J, with 12 bases in between. CDR3: CASSPDRGYEQYF. The DNA of the CDR3 is TGTGCCAGCAGTCCGGACAGAGGTTACGAGCAGTACTTC.

The chain combines TRBV27 with TRBJ2-7; 14 bases align to TRBD2. V was pared by 5 bases and J by 3 bases, with 12 bases of the junction left unmatched. Looked up from germline, CDR1 is MNHEY and CDR2 is SMNVEV (reference sequence). The CDR3 consists of 18 residues. CDR3 coding DNA: TGTGCCAGCAGTAGCACCGGGACTAGCGGGAGTCCCCGCTACGAGCAGTACTTC. Protein product: CASSSTGTSGSPRYEQYF.

The chain carries TRBV19 and TRBJ2-3, with unresolved D. V was clipped by 6 bases and J by 4 bases, with 8 bases between them. Germline values: CDR1 LNHDA, CDR2 SQIVND (reference sequence). CDR3 length: 12 amino acids. The CDR3 sequence: CASSRGPDTQYF. The CDR3 DNA sequence: TGTGCCAGTAGCCGAGGCCCAGATACGCAGTATTTT.

J is TRBJ1-3 and V is TRBV7-1; D is ambiguous. TRBV7-1 is recorded as an ORF, its role being uncertain. V lost 4 bases, J lost 4 bases, and 8 bases lay in between. The CDR3 sequence is 13 residues long. CDR3 bases: TGTGCCAGCAGCTTAACTCTAGGAAACACCATATATTTT. Residues: CASSLTLGNTIYF.

The table lists this clone with a few counts. The rearrangement links TRBV15 to TRBJ2-3; 8 bases match TRBD2. The V gene's germline CDR1 is LNHNV and CDR2 YYDKDF (reference sequence). The V segment lost 1 base and the J segment 2 bases; nucleotides outside the gene matches: 2. The CDR3 is made up of 15 amino acids. In nucleotides, the CDR3 is TGTGCCACCAGCAGAGGTAGCGGGACCACAGATACGCAGTATTTT. It specifies CATSRGSGTTDTQYF.

CDR3 sequence (DNA): TGTGCCAGCTCCGGACAGCCAAATTCACCCCTCCACTTT. Translation gives CASSGQPNSPLHF. The rearrangement joins TRBV18 to TRBJ1-6; tentatively, D is TRBD1 (6 bases). Germline V gene sequence: CDR1 KGHSH, CDR2 LQKENI. V lost 6 bases to trimming and J lost 7 bases, with 10 bases between them. This CDR3 comprises 13 residues.

V and J are TRBV6-1 and TRBJ2-5; 9 nucleotides match TRBD2. J lost 4 bases, V lost 1 base, and 1 base had no gene match. The CDR3 runs to 14 residues. From germline, CDR1 is MNHNS and CDR2 SASEGT. CDR3: CASSEGAGGETQYF. The CDR3 DNA sequence: TGTGCCAGCAGTGAAGGAGCGGGGGGAGAGACCCAGTACTTC.

V and J are TRBV6-8 and TRBJ2-3; possible D gene TRBD2, 6 bases. Germline CDR1 is MNHGY and CDR2 is SAAAGT. This CDR3 comprises 13 residues. Trimming stripped 8 bases from V and 2 bases from J, with 11 bases between. The CDR3 DNA is TGTGCCAGCGGTGCGGGGCTCACAGATACGCAGTATTTT. It specifies CASGAGLTDTQYF.

J is TRBJ1-3 and V is TRBV7-2, with D perhaps TRBD1 (6 bases). Germline V lookup: CDR1 SGHTA, CDR2 FQGNSA. V was shortened by 11 bases and J by 0 bases, with 11 bases between the two germline ends. The CDR3 is 13 residues long. The CDR3 DNA sequence: TGTGCCTCAGGGGTGGACTCTGGAAACACCATATATTTT. Protein product: CASGVDSGNTIYF. Complete variable domain (other parts from reference TRBV7-2 and TRBJ1-3): GAGVSQSPSNKVTEKGKDVELRCDPISGHTALYWYRQSLGQGLEFLIYFQGNSAPDKSGLPSDRFSAERTGGSVSTLTIQRTQQEDSAVYLCASGVDSGNTIYFGEGSWLTVV.

The J gene is TRBJ2-7, the V gene TRBV5-1, with TRBD2 matching 8 bases. Per the germline V gene, CDR1 is SGHRS and CDR2 is YFSETQ. Trimming at V came to 1 base and at J to 9 bases, leaving 15 bases not matched to a gene. The CDR3 length is 16 residues. This CDR3 reads CASSLTLARGAQGQYF. The CDR3 nucleotides are TGCGCCAGCAGCTTGACTTTGGCGCGGGGGGCCCAGGGGCAGTACTTC.

CDR3 coding DNA: TGTGCCAGCAGCCGGGAGCTCAATAATTCACCCCTCCACTTT. As protein: CASSRELNNSPLHF. The rearrangement uses TRBV11-3 and TRBJ1-6; D unresolved. The CDR3 spans 14 residues. Between the trimmed V and J ends, which lost 5 bases and 5 bases, there was a span of 10 bases. Looked up from germline, CDR1 is SGHNT and CDR2 is YENEEA.

J is TRBJ2-1 and V is TRBV18, with TRBD2 matching 9 bases. Per the germline V gene, CDR1 is KGHSH and CDR2 is LQKENI. This CDR3 has 15 amino acids. Losses at the gene ends were 3 bases for V and 9 bases for J; bases not matched to a gene: 9. The CDR3, as DNA: TGTGCCAGCTCACCCTCGGGCGGGGGGGTCGGTGAGCAGTTCTTC. Protein sequence: CASSPSGGGVGEQFF.

The rearrangement links TRBV29-1 to TRBJ1-2; a weak D match, TRBD1 (5 bases). Trimming took 4 bases from V and 6 from J, leaving 15 bases between them. The CDR3 runs to 13 residues. CDR1 and CDR2 (germline): SQVTM, ANQGSEA. The CDR3: CSVVRDSGDGYTF. The DNA of the CDR3 is TGCAGCGTTGTACGGGACTCTGGGGATGGCTACACCTTC.

The V gene is TRBV30, the J gene TRBJ2-6, with unresolved D. Germline values: CDR1 GTSNPN, CDR2 SVGIG (reference sequence). This CDR3 contains 14 residues. With 2 bases removed from V and 1 base from J, the gap between germline ends came to 6 bases. CDR3 loop: CAWSSGSGANVLTF. CDR3 coding DNA: TGTGCCTGGAGTTCCGGTTCTGGGGCCAACGTCCTGACTTTC.

V usage is TRBV18 and J usage is TRBJ1-2; D is ambiguous. CDR3 length: 17 residues. Germline CDR1 and CDR2: KGHSH and LQKENI. Trimming stripped 2 bases from V and 4 bases from J, with 20 bases between. The CDR3 sequence is CASSPAFGEEKPYGYTF. Here the CDR3 DNA reads TGTGCCAGCTCACCAGCTTTCGGGGAAGAGAAACCCTATGGCTACACCTTC.

This chain joins TRBV29-1 and TRBJ1-2, with 7 bases that match TRBD1. CDR3 length equals 13 residues. Germline V gene data show CDR1 as SQVTM and CDR2 as ANQGSEA. The V and J ends lost 6 bases and 7 bases, in that order; junction bases with no gene match: 11. CDR3 bases: TGCAGCGTGGGAGAAGGGGGCCTAGGTGGCTACACCTTC. As protein: CSVGEGGLGGYTF.

The CDR3 sequence is CSVDQGPTETQYF. The CDR3 coding sequence is TGCAGCGTTGATCAGGGACCAACCGAGACCCAGTACTTC. The V call is TRBV29-1, the J call TRBJ2-5; the D call may be TRBD1 or TRBD2 (5 bases each). Germline V gene data show CDR1 as SQVTM and CDR2 as ANQGSEA. The CDR3 contains 13 residues. V was cut by 3 bases and J by 5 bases, with 13 bases left in between.

The rearrangement joins TRBV27 to TRBJ1-3, with D possibly being TRBD1 (6 bases). Germline CDR1 is MNHEY and CDR2 is SMNVEV (reference sequence). The ends were cut back, 6 bases at V and 3 bases at J, with 15 bases in the middle. This CDR3 is built from 15 residues. For the CDR3, the DNA is TGTGCCAGCAGGGGGAGGGGGGCGTTTGGAAACACCATATATTTT. As protein: CASRGRGAFGNTIYF.

The sample holds a few counts of this clone. This chain uses TRBV28 with TRBJ2-1; 12 positions agree with TRBD1. This CDR3 is built from 19 residues. CDR1 and CDR2 from the germline V gene are MDHEN and SYDVKM. After removal of 10 bases from V and 1 base from J, the junction contained 17 bases not matched to a gene. The DNA for the CDR3 is TGTGCCACCTGCAAACCGGGACAGGGGGCGTTCTGTTCCTACAATGAGCAGTTCTTC. Translating gives CATCKPGQGAFCSYNEQFF.

This rearrangement joins TRBV14 to TRBJ2-3; D remains ambiguous. The germline V gene has CDR1 SGHDN and CDR2 FVKESK. The CDR3 loop spans 14 amino acids. Trimming left V 6 bases short and J 2 bases short, with 12 bases between. The CDR3 protein is CASSSIQPTDTQYF. DNA of the CDR3: TGTGCCAGCAGTAGTATACAGCCCACAGATACGCAGTATTTT.

The chain uses TRBV5-1 and TRBJ2-1; D is unclear. V lost 7 bases to trimming and J lost 0 bases, with 11 bases between them. CDR1 and CDR2 (germline): SGHRS, YFSETQ. The CDR3 totals 14 residues. The CDR3 spells CASGKSLSYNEQFF. The CDR3 coding sequence is TGCGCCAGCGGTAAGAGCCTCTCCTACAATGAGCAGTTCTTC.

The rearrangement joins TRBV19 to TRBJ2-1; 7 bases line up with TRBD2. Germline V gives CDR1 LNHDA, CDR2 SQIVND (reference sequence). The CDR3 runs 14 residues. The J segment lost 7 bases and the V segment lost 6 bases, leaving 9 bases of the junction unmatched. For the CDR3, the DNA is TGTGCCAGTAGGCCTTTGGGAGGGGAAAATGAGCAGTTCTTC. Translated, it gives CASRPLGGENEQFF. Using reference TRBV19 and TRBJ2-1 for the parts outside the CDR3, the full variable domain is DGGITQSPKYLFRKEGQNVTLSCEQNLNHDAMYWYRQDPGQGLRLIYYSQIVNDFQKGDIAEGYSVSREKKESFPLTVTSAQKNPTAFYLCASRPLGGENEQFFGPGTRLTVL.

This CDR3 is CASIEQGGGNTIYF. The DNA for the CDR3 is TGTGCCAGCATCGAACAGGGTGGGGGAAACACCATATATTTT. The chain links TRBV28 to TRBJ1-3; D is possibly TRBD1 (6 bases). The V and J ends lost 7 bases and 4 bases respectively, with 14 bases between them. The germline V gene encodes CDR1 MDHEN and CDR2 SYDVKM. This CDR3 has 14 residues. The whole variable domain, filled in from reference TRBV28 and TRBJ1-3, reads DVKVTQSSRYLVKRTGEKVFLECVQDMDHENMFWYRQDPGLGLRLIYFSYDVKMKEKGDIPEGYSVSREKKERFSLILESASTNQTSMYLCASIEQGGGNTIYFGEGSWLTVV.

This clone was recorded only once. V usage is TRBV27 and J usage is TRBJ1-2; D is unresolved. Trimming cost V 6 bases and J 7 bases, with 12 bases left between them. The CDR3 totals 12 residues. CDR1 MNHEY and CDR2 SMNVEV come from the germline V gene (reference sequence). The CDR3, as DNA: TGTGCCAGCAGCCACATTCCTGGTGGCTACACCTTC. It specifies CASSHIPGGYTF.